At least ten counts were recorded for the clone carrying this T cell receptor beta chain. Using quantitative 5'-RACE with molecular barcodes, the authors made TCR beta libraries. TCRdb used MiXCR to reprocess the 5' RACE reads, holding one entry per CDR3 protein. The profile shows more than 35,000 distinct CDR3 sequences, around 2.9% of them singletons. Unmatched junction bases numbered 8, after V lost 4 bases and J lost 6 bases. Germline CDR1 and CDR2: SGDLS and YYNGEE. The CDR3 loop spans 14 amino acids. This sample was taken from a study of CD8 T cells in ankylosing spondylitis. The rearrangement links TRBV9 to TRBJ2-7, with 9 bases matching TRBD2. This receptor was identified in a male donor with ankylosing spondylitis or in good health (not recorded which). Sequences were obtained from blood, either unsorted or a sorted T cell fraction (not recorded which). The CDR3 DNA follows: TGTGCCAGCAGCACAGGAGGGACTAGCCGCGAGCAGTACTTC. Its translation: CASSTGGTSREQYF.